The clone carrying this T cell receptor beta chain was counted many times. Its antigen remains unknown. A much larger clone lies one base from this, so it may be a read error. The data originate from a study of read filtering for tumor transcriptome and immune sequencing. About the study: Among patients, approximately 16 were male and more than 11 female, aged roughly 45 to 80 (mean around 66).

At the time of active disease, bone marrow was collected from every patient. The CDR3 contains 15 residues. V was shortened by 7 bases and J by 0 bases, with 13 bases between the two germline ends. Germline V gives CDR1 MNHNS, CDR2 SASEGT. The library was built from around 0.4 ug RNA with molecular barcoded adaptors for alpha/delta and beta/gamma chains. TCRdb itself ran the reads through MiXCR, one entry per CDR3 protein. The sample lists 75,000 to 90,000 distinct CDR3 sequences, roughly an eighth occurring once. Study-level points and caveats: RNA-seq captured clonotypes less deeply and reliably than IR-seq. In IR-seq, single-read clonotypes were 75% to 90% of clonotypes but 3% to 3.5% of reads.

Sequenced material: a population of CD138-negative cells sorted from bone marrow. This sequence originates from a donor aged 40 or over with multiple myeloma. The genes are TRBV6-1 and TRBJ2-1; D is possibly TRBD1 (6 bases). The CDR3 loop reads CASTTDRSSYNEQFF. CDR3 in DNA: TGTGCCAGCACTACAGACAGGAGCTCCTACAATGAGCAGTTCTTC.